Each of the 26 T cell receptor beta chains below was sequenced from the same sample in a study of human T cells and chemical hapten exposure. TCRdb ran MiXCR on the RACE reads and lists one entry per CDR3 protein. The table shows 350,000 to 400,000 distinct CDR3 sequences, with roughly 6% occurring only once. Time point of the sample: patch test 2, 6 weeks after DPC sensitization. Described treatment: therapeutic diphenylcyclopropenone sensitization with weekly scalp DPC. Sequencing was performed on whole blood, taken in connection with sensitization to the hapten diphenylcyclopropenone (DPC). All receptors derive from a woman under 30 with alopecia areata. Some clones in this sample may be carry-over from other donors' samples.

V gene TRBV28 combines with J gene TRBJ2-5; D tentatively fits TRBD1 or TRBD2 (5 bases each). Germline V gene lookup returns CDR1 MDHEN and CDR2 SYDVKM. Trimming cost V 7 bases and J 4 bases, with 16 bases left between them. The CDR3 runs 14 residues. The CDR3 loop is CASKRQGLGETQYF. The DNA for the CDR3 is TGTGCCAGCAAGCGGCAGGGCCTCGGAGAGACCCAGTACTTC.

This rearrangement joins TRBV6-6 to TRBJ1-1; 7 positions agree with TRBD1. Trimming took 10 bases from V and 2 from J; bases not matched to a gene: 4. CDR1 is MNHNY and CDR2 is SVGAGI in the germline V gene (reference sequence). The CDR3 sequence is 12 residues long. Written as DNA, the CDR3 is TGTGCCACGGGACAGATAAACACTGAAGCTTTCTTT. It translates to CATGQINTEAFF.

This clonotype was seen at least ten times. The chain carries TRBV2 and TRBJ1-5, with a weak D call TRBD1 (6 bases). CDR3 length: 15 residues. The germline V gene encodes CDR1 SNHLY and CDR2 FYNNEI. Trimming left V 4 bases short and J 1 base short, with 11 bases between. CDR3 protein: CASSATGASNQPQHF. CDR3 DNA sequence: TGTGCCAGCAGTGCAACGGGGGCGAGCAATCAGCCCCAGCATTTT.

The chain uses TRBV11-2 and TRBJ1-2; the D gene is possibly TRBD1 (5 bases). The ends were cut back, 5 bases at V and 3 bases at J, with 10 bases in the middle. The CDR3 extends over 13 amino acids. In germline, CDR1 is SGHAT, CDR2 FQNNGV. The CDR3 protein is CASSIDSHYGYTF. In DNA form, the CDR3 reads TGTGCCAGCAGCATCGACAGCCACTATGGCTACACCTTC.

The gene calls are TRBV6-1 and TRBJ2-3; D assignment may be TRBD1 or TRBD2 (5 bases each). The germline V gene encodes CDR1 MNHNS and CDR2 SASEGT. CDR3 length: 11 residues. Trimming stripped 8 bases from V and 14 bases from J, with 17 bases between. The DNA for the CDR3 is TGTGCCAGCTTTAACTCGGGACCGGGGTATTTT. Amino acid sequence: CASFNSGPGYF.

The chain's CDR3 is CASSAGDSYSNQPQHF. The CDR3 DNA reads as TGTGCCAGCAGCGCGGGCGACAGCTATAGCAATCAGCCCCAGCATTTT. The chain carries TRBV6-2 or TRBV6-3 and TRBJ1-5, with a weak D call TRBD1 (5 bases). Germline CDR1 MNHEY, CDR2 SVGEGT. The CDR3 sequence is 16 residues long. V was clipped by 6 bases and J by 0 bases, with 15 bases between them.

The V call is TRBV6-5, the J call TRBJ2-5; TRBD1 agrees at 9 bases. The CDR3 has 14 amino acids. Germline CDR1 MNHEY, CDR2 SVGAGI. The V and J ends lost 9 bases and 4 bases, in that order; junction bases with no gene match: 9. Here the CDR3 DNA reads TGTGCCAGTTCCGGGACAGGGACGATAGAGACCCAGTACTTC. The encoded protein is CASSGTGTIETQYF.

The chain recombines TRBV6-2 or TRBV6-3 with TRBJ2-7, with D possibly TRBD1 on 5 matching bases. CDR3 size: 13 residues. The ends were cut back, 6 bases at V and 2 bases at J, with 11 bases in the middle. The germline gives CDR1 MNHEY, CDR2 SVGEGT. This CDR3 is CASSARQPYEQYF. The CDR3 nucleotides read TGTGCCAGCAGCGCTCGACAGCCCTACGAGCAGTACTTC.

This chain connects TRBV7-3 to TRBJ2-5; tentatively, D is TRBD1 (5 bases). There are 14 residues in the CDR3. Trimming pared 5 bases from V and 5 bases from J, leaving 15 bases between. Germline loops: CDR1 SGHTA, CDR2 FQGTGA. CDR3 sequence reads: CASSPRARGETQYF. DNA for the CDR3: TGTGCCAGCAGCCCCAGGGCTAGAGGCGAGACCCAGTACTTC.

The rearrangement links TRBV9 to TRBJ2-2; D is unclear. The CDR3 spans 15 residues. Trimming took 0 bases from V and 9 from J, leaving 15 bases between them. Germline CDR1 is SGDLS and CDR2 is YYNGEE. CDR3 residues: CASSVDPITPRELFF. CDR3 coding DNA: TGTGCCAGCAGCGTAGATCCAATTACCCCTCGGGAGCTGTTTTTT.

This clonotype has a count of ten or more. The chain has TRBV4-3 and TRBJ1-4, with D hard to call. Per germline, CDR1 LGHNA and CDR2 YSLEER. Trimming took off 1 base at V and 7 bases at J, with 4 bases between the two ends. The CDR3 is 12 amino acids. This CDR3 is CASSQGPEKLFF. DNA for the CDR3: TGCGCCAGCAGCCAAGGACCTGAAAAACTGTTTTTT.

This clonotype was recorded at least ten times. The chain employs TRBV5-1 and TRBJ1-5; weak D call: TRBD1 (5 bases). The CDR3 runs to 15 residues. Trimming took off 4 bases at V and 5 bases at J, with 16 bases between the two ends. From germline, CDR1 is SGHRS and CDR2 YFSETQ. CDR3 loop: CASSRGEGAHQPQHF. The DNA for the CDR3 is TGCGCCAGCAGCCGGGGCGAAGGGGCTCATCAGCCCCAGCATTTT.

This clonotype was recorded many times. The chain joins TRBV4-2 to TRBJ1-1; 7 bases match TRBD1. V lost 4 bases, J lost 1 base, and 6 bases stayed unmatched. The germline CDR1 and CDR2 sequences are LGHNA and YNFKEQ. CDR3 length equals 15 residues. The CDR3 spells CASSRTWTGNTEAFF. CDR3 DNA: TGTGCCAGCAGCCGAACCTGGACAGGGAACACTGAAGCTTTCTTT.

This chain links TRBV7-3 with TRBJ2-7; TRBD1 matches at 9 bases. The CDR3 has 14 amino acids. Germline loops: CDR1 SGHTA, CDR2 FQGTGA. Trimming took 3 bases from V and 8 from J; bases not matched to a gene: 8. Here the CDR3 reads CASSFRDRVSKQYF. The CDR3 bases are TGTGCCAGCAGCTTCCGGGACAGGGTTAGCAAGCAGTACTTC.

The chain combines TRBV2 with TRBJ2-3; 10 nucleotides agree with TRBD2. CDR1 SNHLY and CDR2 FYNNEI come from the germline V gene. With 4 bases clipped from V and 6 bases from J, the junction kept 13 bases outside the gene matches. The CDR3 runs to 17 residues. CDR3 protein: CASSVPSGGFFVDTQYF. DNA of the CDR3: TGTGCCAGCAGTGTACCTAGCGGGGGATTTTTTGTCGATACGCAGTATTTT.

This clonotype was seen at least ten times. The V call is TRBV7-8, the J call TRBJ2-2; D is unclear. Trimming left V 4 bases short and J 5 bases short, with 8 bases between. The V gene's germline CDR1 is SGHVS and CDR2 FQNEAQ. This CDR3 is 13 amino acids long. CDR3 DNA sequence: TGTGCCAGCAGCTATAGAGGTACCGGGGAGCTGTTTTTT. Translation: CASSYRGTGELFF.

The J gene is TRBJ2-2, the V gene TRBV7-9; D is unclear. CDR3 size: 14 residues. Germline values: CDR1 SEHNR, CDR2 FQNEAQ (reference sequence). V dropped 5 bases and J dropped 5 bases, with 12 bases sitting between them. CDR3 protein: CASSPTKPTGELFF. DNA of the CDR3: TGTGCCAGCAGCCCTACAAAGCCTACCGGGGAGCTGTTTTTT. Full variable domain (remainder filled in from reference TRBV7-9 and TRBJ2-2): DTGVSQNPRHKITKRGQNVTFRCDPISEHNRLYWYRQTLGQGPEFLTYFQNEAQLEKSRLLSDRFSAERPKGSFSTLEIQRTEQGDSAMYLCASSPTKPTGELFFGEGSRLTVL.

This clonotype was found many times. The CDR3 bases are TGCAGTGCTAGACGCGGGCAGACGAATTCACCCCTCCACTTT. This encodes CSARRGQTNSPLHF. The chain carries TRBV20-1 and TRBJ1-6; D unresolved. The CDR3 spans 14 residues. Germline assignment: CDR1 DFQATT and CDR2 SNEGSKA (reference sequence). V was trimmed by 2 bases and J by 7 bases, leaving 12 bases between them.

J is TRBJ2-3 and V is TRBV6-2 or TRBV6-3; D gene unclear. This CDR3 comprises 13 residues. V lost 2 bases, J lost 2 bases, and 5 bases lay in between. Germline assignment: CDR1 MNHEY and CDR2 SVGEGT. CDR3 amino acids: CASSYIFTDTQYF. CDR3 nucleotide sequence: TGTGCCAGCAGTTACATTTTCACAGATACGCAGTATTTT.

The chain recombines TRBV7-9 with TRBJ2-7, with D hard to call. CDR3 length: 13 residues. V was clipped by 1 base and J by 0 bases, with 4 bases between them. Germline lookup yields CDR1 SEHNR and CDR2 FQNEAQ (reference sequence). The CDR3 DNA sequence: TGTGCCAGCAGCTTAGTATACTCCTACGAGCAGTACTTC. Its translation is CASSLVYSYEQYF.

In this sample, this clonotype turned up a few times. The chain has TRBV5-4 and TRBJ2-6, with no clear D. The germline CDR1 and CDR2 sequences are SGHNT and YYREEE (reference sequence). The length of the CDR3 is 16 residues. V lost 1 base to trimming and J lost 0 bases, with 8 bases between them. The CDR3: CASSLNRHSGANVLTF. The DNA for the CDR3 is TGTGCCAGCAGCTTGAACAGACACTCTGGGGCCAACGTCCTGACTTTC.

In this sample, this clonotype turned up many times. This chain joins TRBV27 and TRBJ1-6; D gene uncertain. CDR3 size: 12 residues. V was trimmed by 6 bases and J by 13 bases, leaving 13 bases between them. The V gene's germline CDR1 is MNHEY and CDR2 SMNVEV (reference sequence). Here the CDR3 DNA reads TGTGCCAGCAGCAAGGCTGGGATTCCCCTCCACTTT. Its protein product is CASSKAGIPLHF.

At least ten counts were recorded for this clonotype. The CDR3 loop is CASSYSDANTEAFF. In nucleotides, the CDR3 is TGTGCCAGCAGTTACTCCGATGCTAACACTGAAGCTTTCTTT. This rearrangement joins TRBV6-5 to TRBJ1-1; D ambiguous. This CDR3 spans 14 amino acids. CDR1 MNHEY and CDR2 SVGAGI come from the germline V gene. The V end lost 0 bases, the J end lost 2 bases, and 7 bases lay between the germline ends.

V is TRBV6-5 and J is TRBJ2-2, with D perhaps matching TRBD1 (6 bases). The V end lost 5 bases, the J end lost 1 base, and 11 bases lay between the germline ends. The germline gives CDR1 MNHEY, CDR2 SVGAGI. The CDR3 runs to 15 residues. CDR3 DNA sequence: TGTGCCAGCAGTGGACCACAGGGGAACACCGGGGAGCTGTTTTTT. This translates into CASSGPQGNTGELFF.

This clonotype was detected only a few times. The CDR3 bases are TGCAGTGTTCTAAACTCTTGGACAGGGGGCGCGGAGCCCCAGCATTTT. Translated, it gives CSVLNSWTGGAEPQHF. The chain recombines TRBV20-1 with TRBJ1-5, with 11 bases fitting TRBD1. The V gene end was trimmed by 7 bases and the J gene end by 8 bases; junction bases not matched to a gene: 16. The CDR3 loop spans 16 amino acids. Germline V gene sequence: CDR1 DFQATT, CDR2 SNEGSKA (reference sequence).

This clonotype was detected ten times or more. The chain couples TRBV27 to TRBJ2-3; D unresolved. V lost 5 bases to trimming and J lost 7 bases, with 13 bases between them. Germline-derived CDR1 and CDR2 are MNHEY and SMNVEV (reference sequence). The CDR3 has 13 residues. Here the CDR3 reads CASSASYSYTQYF. CDR3 coding DNA: TGTGCCAGCAGTGCGTCCTACTCGTATACGCAGTATTTT.